The 27 T cell receptor beta chains given below trace back to one sample, sequenced in a study of technical replicates of blood from several donors. Using immunoSEQ multiplex PCR, the repertoire was profiled, and TCRdb retains in-frame clones only, with some absent. The sample records 60,000 to 90,000 clones, roughly 96% being singletons. Sample: T cells isolated from PBMCs. The receptors derive from a human donor in good health.

The chain employs TRBV7-9 and TRBJ2-7; 9 bases align to TRBD1. V lost 4 bases to trimming and J lost 3 bases; unmatched junction nucleotides: 4. The CDR3 length is 14 residues. Germline-derived CDR1 and CDR2 are SEHNR and FQNEAQ (reference sequence). As DNA, the CDR3 is TGTGCCAGCAGCTCGGGACAGGGCTTCTACGAGCAGTACTTC. Translation: CASSSGQGFYEQYF.

CDR3 loop: CASSQISVFTQYF. The CDR3 nucleotides are TGTGCCAGCAGCCAAATATCCGTCTTCACCCAGTACTTC. The chain combines TRBV14 with TRBJ2-5, with D unresolved. The CDR3 is 13 amino acids. Germline V lookup: CDR1 SGHDN, CDR2 FVKESK. V gave up 2 bases and J gave up 8 bases, with 12 bases separating them.

This clone has a handful of counts. The chain combines TRBV7-6 with TRBJ1-1, with 7 bases fitting TRBD1. Germline trimming cut 1 base from V and 5 bases from J; bases unmatched to any gene: 7. From germline, CDR1 is SGHVS and CDR2 FNYEAQ. This CDR3 region has 15 residues. In DNA, the CDR3 is TGTGCCAGCAGCTTAGAAACAGGGGTCGGGACTGAAGCTTTCTTT. Its translation: CASSLETGVGTEAFF.

The chain employs TRBV18 and TRBJ2-3; D might be TRBD1 (5 bases). Trimming took 0 bases from V and 0 from J, leaving 10 bases between them. This CDR3 is 16 amino acids long. Germline loops: CDR1 KGHSH, CDR2 LQKENI. As DNA, the CDR3 is TGTGCCAGCTCACCACCGCCCAGGGCGAGCACAGATACGCAGTATTTT. Its translation: CASSPPPRASTDTQYF.

This clone was counted a single time. The rearrangement links TRBV15 to TRBJ1-1, with 8 positions matching TRBD1. The CDR3 is 13 amino acids. The J segment lost 6 bases and the V segment lost 5 bases, leaving 5 bases of the junction unmatched. Germline CDR1 and CDR2: LNHNV and YYDKDF (reference sequence). CDR3 in DNA: TGTGCCACCAGCCTGGACAGGGACGCTGAAGCTTTCTTT. Amino acid sequence: CATSLDRDAEAFF.

The chain combines TRBV5-1 with TRBJ2-7, with D possibly matching TRBD2 (6 bases). The germline V gene encodes CDR1 SGHRS and CDR2 YFSETQ. V was cut by 1 base and J by 0 bases, with 11 bases left in between. The CDR3 is 15 residues long. This CDR3 is CASSLNRGYSYEQYF. The CDR3 nucleotides are TGCGCCAGCAGCTTGAATCGGGGGTACTCCTACGAGCAGTACTTC.

The chain recombines TRBV20-1 with TRBJ1-5; D uncertain. The V gene's germline CDR1 is DFQATT and CDR2 SNEGSKA (reference sequence). Trimming pared 6 bases from V and 6 bases from J, leaving 9 bases between. The CDR3 consists of 11 residues. The DNA for the CDR3 is TGCAGTGCCCAGAGAGGTCAGCCCCAGCATTTT. Residues: CSAQRGQPQHF.

The chain links TRBV5-8 to TRBJ2-1, with 11 bases matching TRBD2. The CDR3 runs to 17 residues. Germline V CDR1 and CDR2: SGHTS, YDEGEE. Trimming at V came to 2 bases and at J to 3 bases, leaving 7 bases not matched to a gene. This CDR3 reads CASSFIIAGGLYNEQFF. The CDR3 DNA is TGTGCCAGCAGCTTTATTATAGCGGGAGGGCTCTACAATGAGCAGTTCTTC. Together with reference TRBV5-8 and TRBJ2-1, the CDR3 gives the full variable domain: EAGVTQSPTHLIKTRGQQATLRCSPISGHTSVYWYQQALGLGLQFLLWYDEGEERNRGNFPPRFSGRQFPNYSSELNVNALELEDSALYLCASSFIIAGGLYNEQFFGPGTRLTVL.

The V gene is TRBV20-1, the J gene TRBJ1-1, with unresolved D. V gave up 5 bases and J gave up 0 bases, with 4 bases separating them. The CDR3 sequence is 11 residues long. In germline, CDR1 is DFQATT, CDR2 SNEGSKA (reference sequence). Here the CDR3 DNA reads TGCAGTGCTTCTATGAACACTGAAGCTTTCTTT. Amino acid sequence: CSASMNTEAFF.

This rearrangement joins TRBV28 to TRBJ1-2, with 9 bases identical to TRBD1. The J segment lost 4 bases and the V segment lost 5 bases, leaving 17 bases of the junction unmatched. The V gene's germline CDR1 is MDHEN and CDR2 SYDVKM. CDR3 length: 18 amino acids. The DNA of the CDR3 is TGTGCCAGCAGTCCACAAGGTCTTATTCCGGGACAGGGCTATGGCTACACCTTC. Its translation: CASSPQGLIPGQGYGYTF.

The rearrangement uses TRBV19 and TRBJ1-1; no clear D gene. The germline CDR1 and CDR2 sequences are LNHDA and SQIVND (reference sequence). Between the trimmed V and J ends, which lost 8 bases and 0 bases, there was a span of 10 bases. The CDR3 is 13 amino acids. The CDR3 DNA follows: TGTGCCAGTCTCGCGGGAGTGAACACTGAAGCTTTCTTT. It codes for CASLAGVNTEAFF.

CDR3 sequence: CSVEDRGKGDEKLFF. The CDR3 coding sequence is TGCAGCGTTGAAGATAGGGGGAAAGGGGATGAAAAACTGTTTTTT. The chain is built from TRBV29-1 and TRBJ1-4, with a possible D match to TRBD1 (6 bases). CDR3 length equals 15 residues. CDR1 and CDR2 from the germline V gene are SQVTM and ANQGSEA. Trimming shortened V by 0 bases and J by 6 bases, and 14 bases separated the two germline ends. Based on the CDR3 plus reference TRBV29-1 and TRBJ1-4, the full variable domain is SAVISQKPSRDICQRGTSLTIQCQVDSQVTMMFWYRQQPGQSLTLIATANQGSEATYESGFVIDKFPISRPNLTFSTLTVSNMSPEDSSIYLCSVEDRGKGDEKLFFGSGTQLSVL.

CDR3 coding DNA: TGTGCCAGCAGCTTAAGCCCCGGGACAGAAAGATTCGGTAATGAAAAACTGTTTTTT. It yields the protein CASSLSPGTERFGNEKLFF. This chain uses TRBV7-9 with TRBJ1-4, with 7 bases identical to TRBD1. Per the germline V gene, CDR1 is SEHNR and CDR2 is FQNEAQ (reference sequence). The CDR3 is 19 amino acids. The junction had 16 bases not matched to a gene; V was cut back by 2 bases and J by 4 bases.

The genes are TRBV2 and TRBJ1-4; D ambiguous. Trimming left V 6 bases short and J 3 bases short, with 8 bases between. Per the germline V gene, CDR1 is SNHLY and CDR2 is FYNNEI. The CDR3 length is 13 residues. CDR3 loop: CASRERSNEKLFF. The DNA for the CDR3 is TGTGCCAGCAGGGAACGGTCTAATGAAAAACTGTTTTTT.

The V and J genes are TRBV19 and TRBJ2-5; 11 bases agree with TRBD1. CDR3 length equals 15 residues. Germline V lookup: CDR1 LNHDA, CDR2 SQIVND (reference sequence). J gave up 4 bases and V 3 bases, and 4 bases lay outside the gene matches. The CDR3 spells CASSMFGTGGETQYF. Written as DNA, the CDR3 is TGTGCCAGTAGTATGTTCGGGACAGGGGGAGAGACCCAGTACTTC. Using reference TRBV19 and TRBJ2-5 for the parts outside the CDR3, the full variable domain is DGGITQSPKYLFRKEGQNVTLSCEQNLNHDAMYWYRQDPGQGLRLIYYSQIVNDFQKGDIAEGYSVSREKKESFPLTVTSAQKNPTAFYLCASSMFGTGGETQYFGPGTRLLVL.

The V and J genes are TRBV4-1 and TRBJ2-5; TRBD2 aligns across 7 bases. Germline-derived CDR1 and CDR2 are MGHRA and YSYEKL. Germline trimming cut 1 base from V and 3 bases from J; bases unmatched to any gene: 8. This CDR3 contains 16 residues. CDR3 loop: CASSQVMSGAEETQYF. The CDR3 bases are TGCGCCAGCAGCCAAGTAATGAGCGGGGCGGAAGAGACCCAGTACTTC.

The rearrangement joins TRBV10-3 to TRBJ1-3; D is perhaps TRBD1 (5 bases). This CDR3 has 12 amino acids. From germline, CDR1 is ENHRY and CDR2 SYGVKD. The V and J ends lost 7 bases and 4 bases respectively, with 8 bases between them. CDR3 in DNA: TGTGCCATCAACGGGGGGGGAAACACCATATATTTT. It encodes CAINGGGNTIYF.

The chain combines TRBV19 with TRBJ2-1; the match to TRBD2 covers 7 bases. Per germline, CDR1 LNHDA and CDR2 SQIVND (reference sequence). With V trimmed by 3 bases and J by 8 bases, 1 base remained unmatched. The CDR3 is 12 residues long. CDR3 in DNA: TGTGCCAGTAGTATTGCGGGGGATGAGCAGTTCTTC. Its translation is CASSIAGDEQFF. The variable domain in full, completed from reference TRBV19 and TRBJ2-1, reads DGGITQSPKYLFRKEGQNVTLSCEQNLNHDAMYWYRQDPGQGLRLIYYSQIVNDFQKGDIAEGYSVSREKKESFPLTVTSAQKNPTAFYLCASSIAGDEQFFGPGTRLTVL.

This chain uses TRBV4-1 with TRBJ2-4; D might be TRBD1 (6 bases). The V end lost 5 bases, the J end lost 0 bases, and 26 bases lay between the germline ends. CDR1 is MGHRA and CDR2 is YSYEKL in the germline V gene. CDR3 length: 20 amino acids. The CDR3 nucleotides read TGCGCCAGCAGCTCCTCAAGGGCGGGCCCTGGGGGCTTAGCCAAAAACATTCAGTACTTC. Its translation is CASSSSRAGPGGLAKNIQYF.

This clone was recorded only once. The J gene is TRBJ1-2, the V gene TRBV6-5, with 7 bases fitting TRBD1. V lost 0 bases and J lost 4; bases outside the gene matches: 5. The germline gives CDR1 MNHEY, CDR2 SVGAGI. This CDR3 is 15 amino acids long. CDR3 sequence reads: CASSYSGTGAYGYTF. The CDR3 bases are TGTGCCAGCAGTTACTCGGGAACAGGGGCCTATGGCTACACCTTC.

The CDR3 sequence is CATSGQGNTEAFF. Here the CDR3 DNA reads TGCGCCACCTCAGGACAGGGGAACACTGAAGCTTTCTTT. This chain uses TRBV5-1 with TRBJ1-1; TRBD1 agrees at 8 bases. CDR1 SGHRS and CDR2 YFSETQ come from the germline V gene. The CDR3 loop spans 13 amino acids. The V segment lost 9 bases and the J segment 1 base; nucleotides outside the gene matches: 5.

In its sample, this clone was seen once. This chain joins TRBV7-8 and TRBJ1-1; perhaps TRBD1 as D (6 bases). CDR3 length equals 14 residues. The germline V and J ends were trimmed by 0 bases and 7 bases, with 12 bases remaining between them. Germline-derived CDR1 and CDR2 are SGHVS and FQNEAQ. The DNA of the CDR3 is TGTGCCAGCAGCTTAGCGGGGGGCGGGGGTGAAGCTTTCTTT. Residues: CASSLAGGGGEAFF.

The chain combines TRBV15 with TRBJ2-3, with 7 bases fitting TRBD2. Trimming at V came to 3 bases and at J to 1 base, leaving 7 bases not matched to a gene. The CDR3 is 16 amino acids. Germline CDR1 reads LNHNV; CDR2 reads YYDKDF (reference sequence). DNA for the CDR3: TGTGCCACCAGCAGGGGAACTAGCGTAGGCACAGATACGCAGTATTTT. It codes for CATSRGTSVGTDTQYF.

The CDR3 nucleotides read TGTGCCAGCAGCCAAGAGGCCTTGAACGTGCCAGATACGCAGTATTTT. Translating gives CASSQEALNVPDTQYF. The rearrangement joins TRBV14 to TRBJ2-3; unclear D gene. Trimming took off 0 bases at V and 4 bases at J, with 14 bases between the two ends. Germline assignment: CDR1 SGHDN and CDR2 FVKESK. CDR3 length: 16 residues.

The chain uses TRBV6-1 and TRBJ1-1, with 7 bases aligning to TRBD1. Trimming removed 7 bases from V and 3 bases from J; junction bases left unmatched: 5. The CDR3 is made up of 13 amino acids. Germline CDR1 and CDR2: MNHNS and SASEGT. This chain's CDR3 is CASKKGQYTEAFF. CDR3 nucleotides: TGTGCCAGCAAGAAGGGACAGTACACTGAAGCTTTCTTT.

This clone was recorded only once. The CDR3 sequence: CASNLDRGIVDYGYTF. Written as DNA, the CDR3 is TGTGCCAGCAACCTGGACAGGGGTATTGTGGACTATGGCTACACCTTC. This sequence joins TRBV5-4 and TRBJ1-2, with 9 bases that match TRBD1. V dropped 6 bases and J dropped 3; count of bases not matched to a gene: 12. CDR3 length: 16 amino acids. The germline V gene encodes CDR1 SGHNT and CDR2 YYREEE (reference sequence).

This chain uses TRBV5-1 with TRBJ2-3; 8 nucleotides match TRBD1. J was trimmed by 4 bases and V by 4 bases; bases with no gene match: 2. Germline-derived CDR1 and CDR2 are SGHRS and YFSETQ. The CDR3 is made up of 13 amino acids. CDR3 in amino acids: CASSPGQADTQYF. The CDR3 nucleotides are TGCGCCAGCAGCCCGGGACAGGCAGATACGCAGTATTTT.